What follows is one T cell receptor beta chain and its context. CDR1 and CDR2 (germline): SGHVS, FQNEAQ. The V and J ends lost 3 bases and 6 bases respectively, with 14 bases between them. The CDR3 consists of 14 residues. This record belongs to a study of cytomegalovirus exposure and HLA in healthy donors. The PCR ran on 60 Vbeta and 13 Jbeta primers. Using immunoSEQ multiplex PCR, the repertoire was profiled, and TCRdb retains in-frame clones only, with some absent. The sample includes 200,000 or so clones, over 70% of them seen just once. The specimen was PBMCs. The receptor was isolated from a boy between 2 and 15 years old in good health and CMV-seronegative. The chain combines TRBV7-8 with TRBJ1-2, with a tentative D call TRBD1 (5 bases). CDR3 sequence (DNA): TGTGCCAGCAGCTTGGACCAGGGTATGGATGGCTACACCTTC. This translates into CASSLDQGMDGYTF.